These 26 T cell receptor beta chains came from one sample sequenced in a study of molecular identifiers for immune sequencing clone quantification. TCRdb processed the PCR reads anew with MiXCR; each CDR3 protein has one entry. Of 350,000 or so distinct CDR3 sequences in the sample, about a fifth are singletons; the top ten hold about 0.81%. Sequencing was done on a sample of naive CD8+ T cells from blood, with Jurkat cell RNA spiked in. Sample subset: FACS-sorted CD8+CD4-CCR7+CD45RA+ naive T cells. These receptors came from a human donor in good health. Some libraries in this study had Jurkat cell RNA spiked in.

This clonotype was picked up many times. The chain recombines TRBV2 with TRBJ1-5; 8 bases align to TRBD1. The CDR3 runs 16 residues. Germline V lookup: CDR1 SNHLY, CDR2 FYNNEI. V was pared by 0 bases and J by 3 bases, with 4 bases of the junction left unmatched. CDR3 loop: CASSEAPGGYNQPQHF. CDR3 DNA: TGTGCCAGCAGTGAAGCTCCAGGGGGCTACAATCAGCCCCAGCATTTT.

This clonotype was detected only once. A read error is possible here, since a much larger clone lies one base away. The chain carries TRBV29-1 and TRBJ1-2; D remains ambiguous. The CDR3 contains 13 residues. Germline loops: CDR1 SQVTM, CDR2 ANQGSEA. The CDR3 DNA reads TGCAGCGCTGAACACTTCTCAGGCTATGGCTACACCTTC. Its protein product is CSAEHFSGYGYTF.

This clonotype was counted many times. This chain connects TRBV5-6 to TRBJ2-7; TRBD1 might be the D (6 bases). This CDR3 contains 13 residues. Germline CDR1 reads SGHDT; CDR2 reads YYEEEE. V lost 0 bases and J 11 bases, leaving 15 bases between the germline ends. The CDR3 here is CASSLERRDTEYF. The CDR3 DNA sequence: TGTGCCAGCAGCTTGGAGAGACGGGACACCGAGTACTTC.

This clonotype showed up many times. J is TRBJ2-3 and V is TRBV28; 8 nucleotides match TRBD2. CDR3 length: 16 residues. The V gene end was trimmed by 5 bases and the J gene end by 7 bases; junction bases not matched to a gene: 14. Germline assignment: CDR1 MDHEN and CDR2 SYDVKM. CDR3 DNA sequence: TGTGCCAGCAGTGAAAGAAGCGGGAGCGTTTTAAATACGCAGTATTTT. Amino acids: CASSERSGSVLNTQYF. The whole variable domain, remainder taken from reference TRBV28 and TRBJ2-3, is DVKVTQSSRYLVKRTGEKVFLECVQDMDHENMFWYRQDPGLGLRLIYFSYDVKMKEKGDIPEGYSVSREKKERFSLILESASTNQTSMYLCASSERSGSVLNTQYFGPGTRLTVL.

The J gene is TRBJ2-5, the V gene TRBV6-6, with D uncertain. The CDR3 length is 15 residues. Trimming left V 1 base short and J 4 bases short, with 13 bases between. The germline V gene encodes CDR1 MNHNY and CDR2 SVGAGI (reference sequence). The CDR3 reads CASSYWPNPPETQYF. DNA for the CDR3: TGTGCCAGCAGTTACTGGCCGAACCCCCCAGAGACCCAGTACTTC.

This clonotype was seen ten or more times. The CDR3 DNA sequence: TGTGCCAGCAGCTTGGAGTACAGGGCCTCCTACGAGCAGTACTTC. Protein: CASSLEYRASYEQYF. The chain combines TRBV5-8 with TRBJ2-7, with D possibly TRBD1 on 6 matching bases. V lost 0 bases, J lost 0 bases, and 10 bases lay in between. Germline V lookup: CDR1 SGHTS, CDR2 YDEGEE. The length of the CDR3 is 15 residues. The entire variable domain, with the rest obtained from reference TRBV5-8 and TRBJ2-7, is as follows: EAGVTQSPTHLIKTRGQQATLRCSPISGHTSVYWYQQALGLGLQFLLWYDEGEERNRGNFPPRFSGRQFPNYSSELNVNALELEDSALYLCASSLEYRASYEQYFGPGTRLTVT.

The table lists this clonotype with many counts. The chain couples TRBV12-3 or TRBV12-4 to TRBJ2-2; D is undetermined. V lost 4 bases to trimming and J lost 8 bases, with 8 bases between them. The CDR3 sequence is 12 residues long. CDR3 sequence: CASSSREGELFF. In nucleotides, the CDR3 is TGTGCCAGCAGTTCCAGAGAGGGGGAGCTGTTTTTT.

With respect to this clonotype: A much larger clonotype is one base distant, so this may be a read error. The rearrangement joins TRBV7-9 to TRBJ2-5; D unclear. The CDR3 sequence is 15 residues long. Germline CDR1 SEHNR, CDR2 FQNEAQ (reference sequence). The CDR3 is CVSSQGIGSTETQYF. As DNA, the CDR3 is TGTGTCAGCAGCCAAGGGATTGGGTCCACAGAGACCCAGTACTTC.

In its sample, this clonotype was seen many times. The chain couples TRBV4-1 to TRBJ2-1, with TRBD1 matching over 7 bases. This CDR3 has 17 amino acids. Per germline, CDR1 MGHRA and CDR2 YSYEKL. V lost 4 bases and J lost 5; bases outside the gene matches: 14. CDR3 in DNA: TGCGCCAGCAGCCTAATCGAGACAGGGTCGGTAAACAATGAGCAGTTCTTC. As protein: CASSLIETGSVNNEQFF.

This clonotype has a count of ten or more. The chain is built from TRBV4-3 and TRBJ2-5; D not certain. The CDR3 loop spans 15 amino acids. V was clipped by 0 bases and J by 3 bases, with 11 bases between them. Germline V lookup: CDR1 LGHNA, CDR2 YSLEER. The CDR3 loop is CASSQDLDEEETQYF. CDR3 DNA: TGCGCCAGCAGCCAAGATCTGGACGAAGAAGAGACCCAGTACTTC.

There are many counts of this clonotype. The chain couples TRBV7-9 to TRBJ1-5; 9 nucleotides agree with TRBD1. The germline V gene encodes CDR1 SEHNR and CDR2 FQNEAQ (reference sequence). The CDR3 spans 16 residues. J was trimmed by 2 bases and V by 5 bases; bases with no gene match: 7. CDR3 region: CASSRSTGGRNQPQHF. The CDR3 DNA follows: TGTGCCAGCAGCCGTTCCACAGGGGGCCGCAATCAGCCCCAGCATTTT. Together with reference TRBV7-9 and TRBJ1-5, the CDR3 gives the full variable domain: DTGVSQNPRHKITKRGQNVTFRCDPISEHNRLYWYRQTLGQGPEFLTYFQNEAQLEKSRLLSDRFSAERPKGSFSTLEIQRTEQGDSAMYLCASSRSTGGRNQPQHFGDGTRLSIL.

In this sample, this clonotype turned up many times. The rearrangement links TRBV24-1 to TRBJ2-2, with TRBD2 matching over 7 bases. This CDR3 spans 16 amino acids. Trimming at V came to 2 bases and at J to 4 bases, leaving 6 bases not matched to a gene. Germline loops: CDR1 KGHDR, CDR2 SFDVKD. The CDR3 bases are TGTGCCACCAGTGATTGGGGAGGGTCGGCCACCGGGGAGCTGTTTTTT. Amino acids: CATSDWGGSATGELFF.

This clonotype was detected many times. The V and J genes are TRBV5-4 and TRBJ2-7; the D gene is possibly TRBD1 (6 bases). Germline lookup yields CDR1 SGHNT and CDR2 YYREEE (reference sequence). CDR3 length equals 14 residues. V was cut by 2 bases and J by 0 bases, with 9 bases left in between. The chain's CDR3 is CASSLSTGSYEQYF. The DNA of the CDR3 is TGTGCCAGCAGCTTATCGACAGGCTCCTACGAGCAGTACTTC.

This clonotype occurred many times. DNA of the CDR3: TGTGCCAGCAGCTTAGGGAGTAGCGGCCAAGAGACCCAGTACTTC. It yields the protein CASSLGSSGQETQYF. The chain has TRBV7-3 and TRBJ2-5, with D maybe TRBD2 (6 bases). From germline, CDR1 is SGHTA and CDR2 FQGTGA. The CDR3 contains 15 residues. Trimming pared 2 bases from V and 1 base from J, leaving 11 bases between.

This clonotype was found many times. The genes are TRBV7-9 and TRBJ2-3; 13 nucleotides match TRBD2. The germline V gene encodes CDR1 SEHNR and CDR2 FQNEAQ (reference sequence). With 6 bases clipped from V and 6 bases from J, the junction kept 6 bases outside the gene matches. The CDR3 extends over 15 amino acids. Here the CDR3 DNA reads TGTGCCAGCAGTTCCACTAGCGGGGGGGTTGATACGCAGTATTTT. This translates into CASSSTSGGVDTQYF.

This clonotype has ten or more counts. The chain has TRBV27 and TRBJ2-5, with D possibly called TRBD1 or TRBD2 (5 bases each). Deletions cut 5 bases from V and 5 bases from J, with 12 bases between. The CDR3 is 13 amino acids. Germline assignment: CDR1 MNHEY and CDR2 SMNVEV (reference sequence). CDR3 in amino acids: CASSGGLVETQYF. CDR3 nucleotide sequence: TGTGCCAGCAGTGGGGGATTAGTGGAGACCCAGTACTTC.

Note on this clonotype: A much larger clonotype is one base distant, so this may be a read error. The chain couples TRBV21-1 to TRBJ2-6; TRBD1 is the table's D call, not checked against the DNA. TRBV21-1 is shown as a pseudogene. The CDR3 length is 19 residues. The CDR3 is CASSEEGARPGRWANVLTF. The CDR3 region has the DNA TGTGCCAGCAGCGAAGAAGGGGCACGCCCTGGTCGCTGGGCCAACGTCCTGACTTTC.

A note on this clonotype: This may be a read error, as it is one base from a much larger clone. The genes are TRBV29-1 and TRBJ1-1; the match to TRBD1 covers 10 bases. Germline CDR1 SQVTM, CDR2 ANQGSEA. The CDR3 runs 13 residues. CDR3 residues: CRVAHEFDRGLVF. In DNA form, the CDR3 reads TGCCGCGTTGCCCACGAATTCGACAGGGGGCTGGTCTTT.

This clonotype was counted ten times or more. V is TRBV20-1 and J is TRBJ1-1; D is unresolved. Deletions cut 6 bases from V and 5 bases from J, with 25 bases between. Germline V gene data show CDR1 as DFQATT and CDR2 as SNEGSKA (reference sequence). The CDR3 is 16 residues long. CDR3 nucleotide sequence: TGCAGTGCCATAATCGGGCCCCGGATGTCTGAGACTGAAGCTTTCTTT. The encoded protein is CSAIIGPRMSETEAFF.

This clonotype has at least ten counts. The rearrangement joins TRBV24-1 to TRBJ1-5; tentative D call: TRBD1 (6 bases). The CDR3 sequence is 13 residues long. Germline CDR1 and CDR2: KGHDR and SFDVKD. Trimming took off 0 bases at V and 11 bases at J, with 10 bases between the two ends. This CDR3 is CATSDLAQGTQHF. In nucleotides, the CDR3 is TGTGCCACCAGTGATTTGGCCCAGGGGACCCAGCATTTT.

There are many counts of this clonotype. The V and J genes are TRBV5-4 and TRBJ1-5; TRBD1 is a possible D gene (6 bases). The V end was cut by 0 bases, the J end by 0 bases, with 10 bases between. In germline, CDR1 is SGHNT, CDR2 YYREEE (reference sequence). This CDR3 spans 16 amino acids. Here the CDR3 reads CASSLDGGHSNQPQHF. Written as DNA, the CDR3 is TGTGCCAGCAGCTTGGATGGGGGGCATAGCAATCAGCCCCAGCATTTT. The whole variable domain, remainder taken from reference TRBV5-4 and TRBJ1-5, is ETGVTQSPTHLIKTRGQQVTLRCSSQSGHNTVSWYQQALGQGPQFIFQYYREEENGRGNFPPRFSGLQFPNYSSELNVNALELDDSALYLCASSLDGGHSNQPQHFGDGTRLSIL.

For this clonotype: The junction departs from the called germline gene at one end, perhaps through a read error. The V gene is TRBV7-9, the J gene TRBJ2-7; tentatively, D is TRBD1 (5 bases). CDR1 is SEHNR, CDR2 FQNEAQ, per germline (reference sequence). The CDR3 covers 15 residues. CDR3 DNA: TGTGCCAGCAGCTATGATGTTGGGGCCGCGTACGAGCCGTACTTC. Its protein is CASSYDVGAAYEPYF.

This clonotype appeared many times. V is TRBV6-6 and J is TRBJ2-7; unclear D gene. Germline V gene lookup returns CDR1 MNHNY and CDR2 SVGAGI (reference sequence). The CDR3 is 13 residues long. V lost 6 bases to trimming and J lost 2 bases, with 11 bases between them. The CDR3 sequence is CASRKDRPYEQYF. The CDR3 DNA follows: TGTGCCAGCAGGAAGGACCGGCCCTACGAGCAGTACTTC.

The genes are TRBV7-9 and TRBJ2-1; 11 nucleotides match TRBD1. Per germline, CDR1 SEHNR and CDR2 FQNEAQ (reference sequence). V dropped 6 bases and J dropped 7; count of bases not matched to a gene: 2. The length of the CDR3 is 13 residues. CDR3: CASRWDRGNEQFF. DNA for the CDR3: TGTGCCAGCAGGTGGGACAGGGGGAATGAGCAGTTCTTC.

The chain uses TRBV4-3 and TRBJ1-6; 7 nucleotides match TRBD1. V was clipped by 0 bases and J by 6 bases; unmatched bases: 8. The CDR3 runs to 17 residues. In germline, CDR1 is LGHNA, CDR2 YSLEER. In DNA, the CDR3 is TGCGCCAGCAGCCAAGATGGAGCACAGGGGTGTAATTCACCCCTCCACTTT. Amino acids: CASSQDGAQGCNSPLHF.

This clonotype showed up many times. The chain couples TRBV12-3 or TRBV12-4 to TRBJ2-3; 12 nucleotides match TRBD2. The V and J ends lost 5 bases and 5 bases, in that order; junction bases with no gene match: 5. The CDR3 totals 15 residues. The CDR3 DNA sequence: TGTGCCAGCAGTGCCCTAGCGGGGGGGTTAGATACGCAGTATTTT. Translated: CASSALAGGLDTQYF.